Presented here are 18 T cell receptor beta chains from one specimen sequenced in a study of blood T cell repertoires in COVID-19. Assay: immunoSEQ multiplex PCR; the TCRdb copy retains only in-frame clones and omits some. This sample yields 350,000 to 400,000 clones, of which around nine tenths are seen a single time; about 0.89% belongs to the top ten. Input material: PBMCs or T cells enriched from blood (not recorded which). The receptors come from a woman aged 25 to 39 with acute COVID-19.

The chain uses TRBV10-1 and TRBJ2-7; 8 bases match TRBD1. There are 15 residues in the CDR3. Germline CDR1 is WNHNN and CDR2 is SYGVQD (reference sequence). The ends lost 5 bases at V and 5 bases at J; junction bases unmatched: 11. The CDR3 spells CASSLIRDRPDEQYF. Written as DNA, the CDR3 is TGCGCCAGCAGTCTAATCCGGGACAGGCCCGACGAGCAGTACTTC.

The gene calls are TRBV5-4 and TRBJ1-2; no reliable D call. With 4 bases removed from V and 4 bases from J, the gap between germline ends came to 8 bases. CDR3 length: 12 amino acids. Looked up from germline, CDR1 is SGHNT and CDR2 is YYREEE (reference sequence). The DNA of the CDR3 is TGTGCCAGCAGCCCCTCAGGCTATGGCTACACCTTC. As protein: CASSPSGYGYTF.

This chain joins TRBV9 and TRBJ1-5; D is ambiguous. In germline, CDR1 is SGDLS, CDR2 YYNGEE. Trimming removed 4 bases at V and 3 bases at J, with 11 bases between. The CDR3 length is 14 residues. CDR3 in DNA: TGTGCCAGCAGCCCTGACATCGCCAATCAGCCCCAGCATTTT. The encoded protein is CASSPDIANQPQHF.

The CDR3 loop is CASSRTPTGNTEAFF. The CDR3 nucleotides are TGCGCCAGCAGCCGAACGCCGACAGGTAACACTGAAGCTTTCTTT. The chain employs TRBV4-1 and TRBJ1-1, with D perhaps matching TRBD1 (6 bases). The CDR3 is 15 amino acids. V gave up 4 bases and J gave up 2 bases, with 14 bases separating them. Germline V lookup: CDR1 MGHRA, CDR2 YSYEKL.

J is TRBJ2-7 and V is TRBV6-5; 8 nucleotides agree with TRBD1. V shed 8 bases, J shed 4 bases, and the junction held 13 bases outside the gene matches. CDR1 is MNHEY and CDR2 is SVGAGI in the germline V gene. The CDR3 is made up of 15 amino acids. The CDR3 coding sequence is TGTGCCAGCCGGGTCACAGGGGGTCCCCAATACGAGCAGTACTTC. It yields the protein CASRVTGGPQYEQYF.

The chain joins TRBV3-1 (or the pseudogene TRBV3-2) to TRBJ2-3, with TRBD1 identical over 10 bases. The CDR3 runs to 13 residues. J was trimmed by 6 bases and V by 8 bases; bases with no gene match: 5. CDR1 and CDR2 (germline): LGHDT, YNNKEL (reference sequence). CDR3 sequence reads: CASSRDRGDTQYF. In DNA form, the CDR3 reads TGTGCCAGCTCTAGGGACAGGGGTGATACGCAGTATTTT.

The chain is built from TRBV5-1 and TRBJ1-1, with TRBD1 identical over 7 bases. Germline V gene sequence: CDR1 SGHRS, CDR2 YFSETQ. This CDR3 region has 15 residues. Trimming removed 2 bases from V and 6 bases from J; junction bases left unmatched: 10. CDR3 coding DNA: TGCGCCAGCAGCTTTGGAAGCAGGGGGGTGGCTGAAGCTTTCTTT. It codes for CASSFGSRGVAEAFF.

The rearrangement links TRBV5-1 to TRBJ1-3; no reliable D call. Germline CDR1 reads SGHRS; CDR2 reads YFSETQ. V lost 0 bases, J lost 3 bases, and 10 bases lay in between. This CDR3 is built from 15 residues. As DNA, the CDR3 is TGCGCCAGCAGCTTGGAGTCAGGTGGTGGAAACACCATATATTTT. It codes for CASSLESGGGNTIYF.

The rearrangement uses TRBV3-1 (or the pseudogene TRBV3-2) and TRBJ1-1; tentative D call: TRBD1 (6 bases). The CDR3 runs to 12 residues. V was pared by 5 bases and J by 7 bases, with 11 bases between. Germline V gives CDR1 LGHDT, CDR2 YNNKEL (reference sequence). CDR3 bases: TGTGCCAGCAGCGGGGGGGGCTTTGAAGCTTTCTTT. Protein: CASSGGGFEAFF.

The gene calls are TRBV9 and TRBJ2-1, with D possibly being TRBD2 (6 bases). The V end lost 4 bases, the J end lost 7 bases, and 12 bases lay between the germline ends. Germline V CDR1 and CDR2: SGDLS, YYNGEE. This CDR3 region has 13 residues. CDR3 protein: CASSIPRENEQFF. The CDR3 nucleotides are TGTGCCAGCAGCATCCCCCGGGAGAATGAGCAGTTCTTC. Variable domain in full (rest from reference TRBV9 and TRBJ2-1): DSGVTQTPKHLITATGQRVTLRCSPRSGDLSVYWYQQSLDQGLQFLIQYYNGEERAKGNILERFSAQQFPDLHSELNLSSLELGDSALYFCASSIPRENEQFFGPGTRLTVL.

CDR3 sequence reads: CASSEAPNSRGYTF. CDR3 DNA: TGTGCCAGCAGTGAAGCACCGAACAGCCGTGGCTACACCTTC. The rearrangement links TRBV2 to TRBJ1-2, with unresolved D. Trimming shortened V by 0 bases and J by 7 bases, and 12 bases separated the two germline ends. From germline, CDR1 is SNHLY and CDR2 FYNNEI. The CDR3 loop spans 14 amino acids. Complete variable domain (other parts from reference TRBV2 and TRBJ1-2): EPEVTQTPSHQVTQMGQEVILRCVPISNHLYFYWYRQILGQKVEFLVSFYNNEISEKSEIFDDQFSVERPDGSNFTLKIRSTKLEDSAMYFCASSEAPNSRGYTFGSGTRLTVV.

The chain combines TRBV6-5 with TRBJ1-5, with TRBD1 matching over 9 bases. Trimming removed 8 bases from V and 4 bases from J; junction bases left unmatched: 9. CDR3 length equals 15 residues. From germline, CDR1 is MNHEY and CDR2 SVGAGI. The CDR3 coding sequence is TGTGCCAGCGGGGAACAGGGGGCGGGAAATCAGCCCCAGCATTTT. Its protein product is CASGEQGAGNQPQHF.

This chain's CDR3 is CASSLADSSYEQYF. DNA for the CDR3: TGTGCCAGCAGCTTGGCGGACAGCTCCTACGAGCAGTACTTC. V is TRBV5-8 and J is TRBJ2-7; a weak D match, TRBD1 (6 bases). The ends were cut back, 0 bases at V and 0 bases at J, with 7 bases in the middle. The CDR3 totals 14 residues. In germline, CDR1 is SGHTS, CDR2 YDEGEE.

The table lists this clone with a count of one. The genes are TRBV9 and TRBJ1-3, with TRBD1 matching 8 bases. In germline, CDR1 is SGDLS, CDR2 YYNGEE. With 7 bases clipped from V and 2 bases from J, the junction kept 2 bases outside the gene matches. The CDR3 extends over 13 amino acids. CDR3 residues: CASQQGAGNTIYF. CDR3 bases: TGTGCCAGCCAACAGGGGGCTGGAAACACCATATATTTT.

J is TRBJ2-3 and V is TRBV30, with 7 bases that match TRBD2. The CDR3 contains 14 residues. V lost 0 bases and J lost 3; bases outside the gene matches: 3. The germline V gene has CDR1 GTSNPN and CDR2 SVGIG (reference sequence). Here the CDR3 reads CAWSVWRGTDTQYF. The CDR3 region has the DNA TGTGCCTGGAGTGTATGGCGGGGGACAGATACGCAGTATTTT.

CDR3 DNA sequence: TGTGCCAGCAGCACCCTGAGGGAGTCTTCCGAGCAGTACTTC. Amino acids: CASSTLRESSEQYF. The chain couples TRBV11-2 to TRBJ2-7, with D perhaps matching TRBD2 (5 bases). Germline assignment: CDR1 SGHAT and CDR2 FQNNGV. The CDR3 sequence is 14 residues long. V lost 5 bases, J lost 6 bases, and 17 bases lay in between. The full variable domain, its missing parts supplied by reference TRBV11-2 and TRBJ2-7, is EAGVAQSPRYKIIEKRQSVAFWCNPISGHATLYWYQQILGQGPKLLIQFQNNGVVDDSQLPKDRFSAERLKGVDSTLKIQPAKLEDSAVYLCASSTLRESSEQYFGPGTRLTVT.

In regard to this clone: This same CDR3 is encoded by further DNA sequences in the sample. This sequence joins TRBV5-1 and TRBJ1-1; D uncertain. CDR1 SGHRS and CDR2 YFSETQ come from the germline V gene. Trimming shortened V by 0 bases and J by 0 bases, and 6 bases separated the two germline ends. There are 14 residues in the CDR3. The CDR3 here is CASSLGGMNTEAFF. CDR3 DNA sequence: TGCGCCAGCAGCTTGGGAGGTATGAACACTGAAGCTTTCTTT.

The rearrangement joins TRBV19 to TRBJ1-5, with D perhaps TRBD1 (5 bases). Looked up from germline, CDR1 is LNHDA and CDR2 is SQIVND (reference sequence). The V end lost 0 bases, the J end lost 5 bases, and 8 bases lay between the germline ends. This CDR3 region has 14 residues. CDR3 in amino acids: CASSIESGHQPQHF. Here the CDR3 DNA reads TGTGCCAGTAGTATAGAGTCAGGGCATCAGCCCCAGCATTTT.